This T cell receptor beta chain stems from a study of T cell responses to AZD1222 COVID-19 vaccine. Findings and limits, study-wide: Reportedly, nearly half of unique spike TCRs recognized epitopes outside B.1.351/B.1.1.7 mutations.

This CDR3 has 16 residues. V was cut by 4 bases and J by 3 bases, with 22 bases left in between. Germline CDR1 and CDR2: GTSNPN and SVGIG (reference sequence). Only in-frame clones appear in the TCRdb table, and some are missing; sequencing was by immunoSEQ multiplex PCR. The table lists 100,000 to 150,000 clones, about nine tenths of them singletons. As regards this clone: Its antigen remains unknown.

Sequenced material: peripheral blood, taken on day 0 of AZD1222 vaccination. The genes are TRBV30 and TRBJ2-7; D tentatively reads TRBD1 or TRBD2 (6 bases each). This receptor was obtained from an adult in good health. CDR3 residues: CAWKGGAGGLYYEQYF. In DNA, the CDR3 is TGTGCCTGGAAGGGGGGTGCGGGCGGCCTTTACTACGAGCAGTACTTC.